This T cell receptor (beta chain) appears in the sequencing data of a study of shared clonotypes between healthy human individuals. Naive CD8 populations comprised CD45RO-negative cells positively selected for CCR7, excluding terminally differentiated effector memory CD45RA+ cells. Produced via immunoSEQ multiplex PCR; TCRdb's table is partial and in-frame only. Of about 2.1 million clones listed, 93% are singletons. In germline, CDR1 is LNHNV, CDR2 YYDKDF (reference sequence). CDR3 size: 14 residues. V lost 0 bases and J 5 bases, leaving 7 bases between the germline ends. Sequenced material: naive CD8+ T cells from PBMCs. The chain combines TRBV15 with TRBJ1-4; D call uncertain. The TCR was taken from a man between 18 and 35 years old in good health. Some clones in this sample may be carry-over from other donors' samples. The CDR3 DNA sequence: TGTGCCACCAGCAGAGAACGGATAAATGAAAAACTGTTTTTT. This encodes CATSRERINEKLFF.